The 8 T cell receptor beta chains presented below share a single source sample, sequenced in a study of T cell responses to AZD1222 COVID-19 vaccine (dated by TCRdb to the early 2020s). Libraries came from the immunoSEQ multiplex PCR assay. TCRdb took this table from immuneACCESS and kept in-frame rearrangements with V and J called. Such tables lack part of the clones; where checked against another copy, unresolved V genes explain under half of the gap, and the rest is unexplained. The sample table contains over 90,000 clones; only one count was recorded for approximately 81% of them. More than 15% of the sample belongs to the ten largest clones. What this sample's time point label stands for: baseline before first vaccination. The sample consisted of peripheral blood, taken on day 0 of AZD1222 vaccination. The receptors stem from an adult in good health.

V usage is TRBV6-6 and J usage is TRBJ1-5; D remains ambiguous. V lost 2 bases, J lost 1 base, and 9 bases lay in between. This CDR3 region has 15 residues. From germline, CDR1 is MNHNY and CDR2 SVGAGI (reference sequence). CDR3 loop: CASSYPPQSNQPQHF. The CDR3, as DNA: TGTGCCAGCAGTTACCCCCCACAGAGCAATCAGCCCCAGCATTTT.

This clone was picked up one time. This chain uses TRBV3-1 (or the pseudogene TRBV3-2) with TRBJ2-1, with D uncertain. Germline V gene data show CDR1 as LGHDT and CDR2 as YNNKEL (reference sequence). V lost 5 bases and J 1 base, leaving 9 bases between the germline ends. CDR3 length: 14 residues. As DNA, the CDR3 is TGTGCCAGCAGCGCGGTGGGGTCCTACAATGAGCAGTTCTTC. The encoded protein is CASSAVGSYNEQFF.

V gene TRBV27 combines with J gene TRBJ1-6, with 9 nucleotides matching TRBD1. The CDR3 covers 17 residues. The germline V gene has CDR1 MNHEY and CDR2 SMNVEV (reference sequence). V trimming: 6 bases; J trimming: 3 bases; junction bases outside the gene matches: 9. The CDR3 loop reads CASSPIPGQGYNSPLHF. In nucleotides, the CDR3 is TGTGCCAGCAGCCCAATCCCGGGACAGGGCTATAATTCACCCCTCCACTTT.

V and J are TRBV11-3 and TRBJ2-7, with 10 nucleotides matching TRBD2. The CDR3 has 15 residues. CDR1 and CDR2 from the germline V gene are SGHNT and YENEEA. With V trimmed by 1 base and J by 3 bases, 3 bases remained unmatched. The CDR3 region has the DNA TGTGCCAGCAGCTTAGTCCCTAGCGGGAGCTACGAGCAGTACTTC. Its protein product is CASSLVPSGSYEQYF. Together with reference TRBV11-3 and TRBJ2-7, the CDR3 gives the full variable domain: EAGVVQSPRYKIIEKKQPVAFWCNPISGHNTLYWYLQNLGQGPELLIRYENEEAVDDSQLPKDRFSAERLKGVDSTLKIQPAELGDSAVYLCASSLVPSGSYEQYFGPGTRLTVT.

V usage is TRBV19 and J usage is TRBJ2-7, with D maybe TRBD2 (5 bases). Germline CDR1 is LNHDA and CDR2 is SQIVND (reference sequence). V dropped 3 bases and J dropped 3 bases, with 9 bases sitting between them. The CDR3 length is 13 residues. Here the CDR3 DNA reads TGTGCCAGTAGTATTGCCGAGGGCTACGAGCAGTACGTC. It encodes CASSIAEGYEQYV.

The J gene is TRBJ1-5, the V gene TRBV6-1; TRBD1 matches 7 bases. The V gene end was trimmed by 0 bases and the J gene end by 10 bases; junction bases not matched to a gene: 15. The germline V gene encodes CDR1 MNHNS and CDR2 SASEGT. This CDR3 has 17 residues. The CDR3 sequence: CASSEALNRQGRGPQHF. CDR3 coding DNA: TGTGCCAGCAGTGAAGCGCTGAACCGACAGGGAAGAGGCCCCCAGCATTTT.

This clone was found a few times. The CDR3 DNA sequence: TGTGCCAGCCGGACAGGTGGTAATGAAAAACTGTTTTTT. This translates into CASRTGGNEKLFF. The chain uses TRBV19 and TRBJ1-4, with TRBD1 identical over 7 bases. The CDR3 contains 13 residues. Germline assignment: CDR1 LNHDA and CDR2 SQIVND (reference sequence). With 9 bases clipped from V and 4 bases from J, the junction kept 5 bases outside the gene matches.

The gene calls are TRBV6-2 or TRBV6-3 and TRBJ1-6; D is unresolved. Germline V gene data show CDR1 as MNHEY and CDR2 as SVGEGT. V lost 0 bases and J 14 bases, leaving 11 bases between the germline ends. This CDR3 region has 13 residues. CDR3 amino acids: CASSYSGPPTLHF. The DNA of the CDR3 is TGTGCCAGCAGTTACTCCGGGCCACCTACCCTCCACTTT.